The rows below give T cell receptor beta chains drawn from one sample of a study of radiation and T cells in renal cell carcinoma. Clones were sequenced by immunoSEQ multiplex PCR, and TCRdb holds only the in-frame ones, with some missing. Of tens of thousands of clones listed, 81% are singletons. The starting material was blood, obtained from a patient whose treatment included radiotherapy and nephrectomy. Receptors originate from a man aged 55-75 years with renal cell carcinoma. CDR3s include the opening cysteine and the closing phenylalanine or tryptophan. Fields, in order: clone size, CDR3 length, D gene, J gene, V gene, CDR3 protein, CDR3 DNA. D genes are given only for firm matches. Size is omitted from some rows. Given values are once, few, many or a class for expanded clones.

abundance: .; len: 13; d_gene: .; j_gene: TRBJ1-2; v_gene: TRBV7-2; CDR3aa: CASSLAGRQFGTF; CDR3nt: TGTGCCAGCAGCTTAGCGGGTCGACAGTTCGGCACCTTC
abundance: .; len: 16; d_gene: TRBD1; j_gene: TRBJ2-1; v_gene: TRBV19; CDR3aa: CASSMDRASLSDEQFF; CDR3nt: TGTGCCAGTAGTATGGACAGGGCGTCCTTGTCGGATGAGCAGTTCTTC
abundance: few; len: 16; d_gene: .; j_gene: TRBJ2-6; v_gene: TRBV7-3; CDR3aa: CASSAPQGSGANVLTF; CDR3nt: TGTGCCAGCAGCGCCCCGCAGGGATCTGGGGCCAACGTCCTGACTTTC
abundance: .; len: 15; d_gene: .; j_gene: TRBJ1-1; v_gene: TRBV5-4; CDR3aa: CASSFPGAPNTEAFF; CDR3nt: TGTGCCAGCAGCTTTCCTGGGGCCCCAAACACTGAAGCTTTCTTT
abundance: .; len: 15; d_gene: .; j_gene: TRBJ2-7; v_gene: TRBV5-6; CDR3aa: CASSLGGYLSYEQYF; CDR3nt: TGTGCCAGCAGCTTAGGAGGGTATTTATCCTACGAGCAGTACTTC
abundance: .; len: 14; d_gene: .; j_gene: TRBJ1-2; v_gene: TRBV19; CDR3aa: CASSIGTGSYGYTF; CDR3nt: TGTGCCAGTAGTATAGGTACAGGGAGCTATGGCTACACCTTC
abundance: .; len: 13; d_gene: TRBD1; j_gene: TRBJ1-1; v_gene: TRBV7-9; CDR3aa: CASRPRGPTEAFF; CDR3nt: TGTGCCAGCAGGCCCAGGGGGCCCACTGAAGCTTTCTTT
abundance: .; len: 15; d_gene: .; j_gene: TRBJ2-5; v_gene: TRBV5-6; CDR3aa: CASSSGLGGSETQYF; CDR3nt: TGTGCCAGCAGCTCGGGCTTGGGAGGTTCGGAGACCCAGTACTTC
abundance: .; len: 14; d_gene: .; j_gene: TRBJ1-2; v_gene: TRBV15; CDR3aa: CATSRVYGGGGYTF; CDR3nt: TGTGCCACCAGCAGAGTATACGGGGGCGGGGGCTACACCTTC
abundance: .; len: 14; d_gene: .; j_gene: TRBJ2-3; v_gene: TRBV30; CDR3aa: CAWSAQGMDDTQYF; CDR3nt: TGTGCCTGGAGTGCCCAGGGGATGGATGATACGCAGTATTTT
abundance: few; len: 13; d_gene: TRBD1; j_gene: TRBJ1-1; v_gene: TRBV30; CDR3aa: CAWSADRGLVAFF; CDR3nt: TGTGCCTGGAGCGCCGACAGGGGGCTCGTAGCTTTCTTT
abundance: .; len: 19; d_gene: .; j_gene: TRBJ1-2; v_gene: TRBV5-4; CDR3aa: CASSADLGYSSRYGYGYTF; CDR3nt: TGTGCCAGCAGCGCCGACTTAGGATACAGCTCCAGATACGGCTATGGCTACACCTTC
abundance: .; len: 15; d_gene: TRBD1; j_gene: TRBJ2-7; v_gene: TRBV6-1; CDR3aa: CASSLDLTGDYEQYF; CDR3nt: TGTGCCAGCAGTTTAGATTTAACAGGGGACTACGAGCAGTACTTC
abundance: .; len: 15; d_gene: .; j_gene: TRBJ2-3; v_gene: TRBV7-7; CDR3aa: CASTLARISTDTQYF; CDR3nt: TGTGCTAGCACCCTAGCCCGAATCAGCACAGATACGCAGTATTTT
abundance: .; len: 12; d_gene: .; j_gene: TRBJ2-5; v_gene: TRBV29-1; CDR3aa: CSVDTPGETQYF; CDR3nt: TGCAGCGTTGATACGCCTGGAGAGACCCAGTACTTC
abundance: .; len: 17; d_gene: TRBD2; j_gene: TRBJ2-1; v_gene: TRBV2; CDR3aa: CASSFRTSWESGNEQFF; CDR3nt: TGTGCCAGCAGTTTCAGGACTAGCTGGGAGTCGGGCAATGAGCAGTTCTTC
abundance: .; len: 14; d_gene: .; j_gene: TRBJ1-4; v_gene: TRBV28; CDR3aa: CASRGVATNEKLFF; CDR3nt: TGTGCCAGCAGGGGGGTTGCAACTAATGAAAAACTGTTTTTT
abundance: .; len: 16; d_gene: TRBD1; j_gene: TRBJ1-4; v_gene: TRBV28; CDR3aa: CASSWGQGATNEKLFF; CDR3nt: TGTGCCAGCAGTTGGGGACAGGGGGCAACTAATGAAAAACTGTTTTTT
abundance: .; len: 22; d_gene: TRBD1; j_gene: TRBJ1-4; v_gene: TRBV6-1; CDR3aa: CASSELVAGGYNRGMSKEKLFF; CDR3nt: TGTGCCAGCAGTGAACTTGTAGCTGGGGGATATAACAGGGGTATGAGTAAGGAAAAACTGTTTTTT
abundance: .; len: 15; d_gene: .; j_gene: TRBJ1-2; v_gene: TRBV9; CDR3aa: CASSVDGGLAGGYTF; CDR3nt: TGTGCCAGCAGCGTAGACGGGGGGCTAGCGGGTGGCTACACCTTC
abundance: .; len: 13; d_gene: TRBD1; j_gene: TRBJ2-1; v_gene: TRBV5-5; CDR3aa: CASSAGQGGLQFF; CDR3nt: TGTGCCAGCAGCGCGGGACAGGGAGGCCTTCAGTTCTTC
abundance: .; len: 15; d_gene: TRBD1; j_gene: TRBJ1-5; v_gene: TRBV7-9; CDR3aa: CASSPTGAGDQPQHF; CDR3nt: TGTGCCAGCAGCCCGACAGGGGCGGGGGATCAGCCCCAGCATTTT
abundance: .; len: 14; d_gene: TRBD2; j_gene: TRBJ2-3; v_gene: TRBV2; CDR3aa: CASMTSAYTDTQYF; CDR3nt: TGTGCCAGCATGACTAGCGCATACACAGATACGCAGTATTTT
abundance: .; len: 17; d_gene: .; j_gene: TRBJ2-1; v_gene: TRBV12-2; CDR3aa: CASRFLTSGRGFPEQFF; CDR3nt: TGTGCAAGTCGCTTTCTGACTAGCGGGAGGGGGTTTCCTGAGCAGTTCTTC
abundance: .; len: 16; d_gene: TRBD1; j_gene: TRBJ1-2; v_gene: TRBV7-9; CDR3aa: CASSAPGDRGFPGYTF; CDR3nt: TGTGCCAGCAGCGCCCCCGGGGACAGGGGTTTTCCGGGGTACACCTTC
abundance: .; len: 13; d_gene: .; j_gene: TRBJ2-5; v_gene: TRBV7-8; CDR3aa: CASSFGGSETQYF; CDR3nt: TGTGCCAGCAGTTTCGGAGGGAGTGAGACCCAGTACTTC
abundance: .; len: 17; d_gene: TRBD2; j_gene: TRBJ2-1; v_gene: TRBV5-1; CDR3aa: CASSPLILAVSYNEQFF; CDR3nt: TGCGCCAGCAGCCCCCTTATTCTAGCGGTTTCCTACAATGAGCAGTTCTTC
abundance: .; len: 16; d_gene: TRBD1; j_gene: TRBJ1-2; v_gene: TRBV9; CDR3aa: CASSEAPGTGSYGYTF; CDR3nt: TGTGCCAGCAGCGAGGCCCCCGGGACAGGGTCCTATGGCTACACCTTC
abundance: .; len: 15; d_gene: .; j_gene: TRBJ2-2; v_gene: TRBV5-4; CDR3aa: CASSLSRSRGGELFF; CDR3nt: TGTGCCAGCAGCCTATCTAGGTCTCGGGGCGGGGAGCTGTTTTTT
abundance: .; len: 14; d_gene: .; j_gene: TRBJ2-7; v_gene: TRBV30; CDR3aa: CAWADGSSSYEQYF; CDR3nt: TGTGCCTGGGCGGACGGCTCGAGCTCCTACGAGCAGTACTTC
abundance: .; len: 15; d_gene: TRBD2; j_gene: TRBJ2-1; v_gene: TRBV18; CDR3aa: CASSQDQTSGNEQFF; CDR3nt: TGTGCCAGCTCCCAGGATCAGACTAGCGGGAATGAGCAGTTCTTC
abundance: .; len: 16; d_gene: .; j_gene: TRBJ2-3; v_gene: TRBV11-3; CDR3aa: CASSLSLRESTDTQYF; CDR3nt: TGTGCCAGCAGCTTAAGTTTACGGGAAAGCACAGATACGCAGTATTTT
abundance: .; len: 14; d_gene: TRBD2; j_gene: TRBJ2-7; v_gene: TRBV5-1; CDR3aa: CASRFSGSSYEQYF; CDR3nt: TGCGCCAGCAGGTTTAGCGGGAGCTCCTACGAGCAGTACTTC
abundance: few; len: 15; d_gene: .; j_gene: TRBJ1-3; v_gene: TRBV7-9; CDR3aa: CASSLSRRAGNTIYF; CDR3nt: TGTGCCAGCAGCTTAAGTCGTAGGGCTGGAAACACCATATATTTT
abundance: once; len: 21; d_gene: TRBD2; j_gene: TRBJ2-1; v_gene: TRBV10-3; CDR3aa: CAITGTRAGGTSIKSYNEQFF; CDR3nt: TGTGCCATCACCGGAACCAGAGCGGGAGGGACATCAATAAAATCCTACAATGAGCAGTTCTTC
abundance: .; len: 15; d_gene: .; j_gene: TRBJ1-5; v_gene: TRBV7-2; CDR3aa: CASSLYPLNNQPQHF; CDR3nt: TGTGCCAGCAGCTTATATCCCTTAAACAATCAGCCCCAGCATTTT
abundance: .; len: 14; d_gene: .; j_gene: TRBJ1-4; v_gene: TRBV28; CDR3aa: CASSLLTETEKLFF; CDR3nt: TGTGCCAGCAGTTTACTCACGGAAACAGAAAAACTGTTTTTT
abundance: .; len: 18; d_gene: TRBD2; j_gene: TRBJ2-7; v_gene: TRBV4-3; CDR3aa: CASSQNRLPTSGSAEQYF; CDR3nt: TGCGCCAGCAGCCAGAACCGACTACCTACTAGCGGGAGCGCCGAGCAGTACTTC
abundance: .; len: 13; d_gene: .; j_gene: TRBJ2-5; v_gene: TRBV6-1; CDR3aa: CASSTRAYAPQYF; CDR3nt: TGTGCCAGCAGCACTAGGGCCTATGCCCCCCAGTACTTC
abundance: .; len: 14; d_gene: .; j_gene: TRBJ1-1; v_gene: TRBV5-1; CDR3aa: CASSPGRLNTEAFF; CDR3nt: TGCGCCAGCAGCCCGGGTCGCCTGAACACTGAAGCTTTCTTT
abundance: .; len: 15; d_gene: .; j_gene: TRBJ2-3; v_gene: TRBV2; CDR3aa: CASSAQVGVTDTQYF; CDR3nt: TGTGCCAGCAGTGCTCAGGTGGGCGTCACAGATACGCAGTATTTT
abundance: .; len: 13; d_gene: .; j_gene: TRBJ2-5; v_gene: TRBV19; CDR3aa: CASSNHHEETQYF; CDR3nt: TGTGCCAGTAGTAACCACCACGAGGAGACCCAGTACTTC
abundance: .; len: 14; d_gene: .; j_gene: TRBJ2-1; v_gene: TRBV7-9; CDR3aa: CASSQMGAYNEQFF; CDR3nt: TGTGCCAGCAGCCAAATGGGGGCCTACAATGAGCAGTTCTTC
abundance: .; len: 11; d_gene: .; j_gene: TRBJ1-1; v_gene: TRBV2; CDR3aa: CASSQTPEAFF; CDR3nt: TGTGCCAGCAGCCAGACCCCTGAAGCTTTCTTT
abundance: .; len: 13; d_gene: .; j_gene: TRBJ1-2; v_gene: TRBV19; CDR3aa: CASSPRGYDGYTF; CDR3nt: TGTGCCAGTAGCCCACGAGGTTATGATGGCTACACCTTC
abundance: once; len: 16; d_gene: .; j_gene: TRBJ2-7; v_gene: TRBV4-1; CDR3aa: CASSQEGIGETYEQYF; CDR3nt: TGCGCCAGCAGCCAAGAAGGGATCGGAGAGACCTACGAGCAGTACTTC
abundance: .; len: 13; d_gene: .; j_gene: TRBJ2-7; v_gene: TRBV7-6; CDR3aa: CASSLGPNYEQYF; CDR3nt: TGTGCCAGCAGCTTAGGACCGAACTACGAGCAGTACTTC
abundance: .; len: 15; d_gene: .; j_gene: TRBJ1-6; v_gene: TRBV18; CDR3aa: CASSPGQTDNSPLHF; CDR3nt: TGTGCCAGCTCCCCTGGACAGACCGATAATTCACCCCTCCACTTT
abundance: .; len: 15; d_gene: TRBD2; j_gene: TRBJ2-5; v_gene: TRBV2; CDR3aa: CASSGLSGREETQYF; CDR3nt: TGTGCCAGCAGTGGCCTTAGCGGGAGGGAGGAGACCCAGTACTTC
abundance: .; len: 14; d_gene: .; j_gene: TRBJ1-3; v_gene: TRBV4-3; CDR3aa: CASSQDLEPDGRYF; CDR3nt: TGCGCCAGCAGCCAAGATCTTGAGCCGGACGGTCGATATTTT
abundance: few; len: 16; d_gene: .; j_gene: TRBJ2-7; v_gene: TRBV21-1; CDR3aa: CASSRVHRDSSYEQYF; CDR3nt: TGTGCCAGCAGCAGGGTACACCGGGACAGCTCCTACGAGCAGTACTTC
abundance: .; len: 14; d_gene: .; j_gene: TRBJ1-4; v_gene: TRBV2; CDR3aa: CASSWWQGGEKLFF; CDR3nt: TGTGCCAGCAGCTGGTGGCAGGGAGGAGAAAAACTGTTTTTT
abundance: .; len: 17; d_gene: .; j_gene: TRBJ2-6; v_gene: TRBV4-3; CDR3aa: CASSQTRTVSGANVLTF; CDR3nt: TGCGCCAGCAGTCAAACTAGGACAGTCTCTGGGGCCAACGTCCTGACTTTC
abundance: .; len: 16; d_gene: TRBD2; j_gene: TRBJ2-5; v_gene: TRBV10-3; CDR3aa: CAISEWGRALYETQYF; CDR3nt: TGTGCCATCAGTGAATGGGGGAGGGCCCTTTACGAGACCCAGTACTTC
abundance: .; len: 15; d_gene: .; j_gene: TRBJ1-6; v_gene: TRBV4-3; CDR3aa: CASSQGTAYNSPLHF; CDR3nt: TGCGCCAGCAGCCAAGGGACAGCCTATAATTCACCCCTCCACTTT
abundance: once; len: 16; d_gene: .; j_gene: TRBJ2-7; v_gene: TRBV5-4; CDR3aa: CASSLAGGTIHYEQYF; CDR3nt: TGTGCCAGCAGCTTGGCCGGGGGGACAATCCACTACGAGCAGTACTTC
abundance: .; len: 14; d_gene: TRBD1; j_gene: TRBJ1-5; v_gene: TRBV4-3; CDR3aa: CASSQGQGDQPQHF; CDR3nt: TGCGCCAGCAGCCAAGGGCAGGGGGACCAGCCCCAGCATTTT